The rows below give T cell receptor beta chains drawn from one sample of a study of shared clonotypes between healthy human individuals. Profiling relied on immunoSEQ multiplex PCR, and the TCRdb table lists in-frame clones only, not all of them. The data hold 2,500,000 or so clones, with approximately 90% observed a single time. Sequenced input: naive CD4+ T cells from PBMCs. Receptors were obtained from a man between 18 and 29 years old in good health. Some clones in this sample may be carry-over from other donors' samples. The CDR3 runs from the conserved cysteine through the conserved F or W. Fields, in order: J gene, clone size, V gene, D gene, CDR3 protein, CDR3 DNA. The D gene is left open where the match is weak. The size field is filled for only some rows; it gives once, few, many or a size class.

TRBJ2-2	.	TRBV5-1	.	CASSLALGAPGKLFF	TGCGCCAGCAGCTTGGCCCTGGGGGCACCGGGGAAACTGTTTTTT
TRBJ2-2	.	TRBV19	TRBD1	CASSPNRGKVTGELFF	TGTGCCAGTAGTCCAAACAGGGGGAAGGTCACCGGGGAGCTGTTTTTT
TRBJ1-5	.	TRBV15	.	CATSRGTAYLPEPQHF	TGTGCCACCAGCAGAGGGACAGCTTACCTTCCAGAGCCCCAGCATTTT
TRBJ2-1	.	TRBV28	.	CASSLGGIDEQFF	TGTGCCAGCAGTTTAGGGGGTATCGATGAGCAGTTCTTC
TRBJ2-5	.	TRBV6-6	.	CASSYSALAYQETQYF	TGTGCCAGCAGTTACTCGGCCCTAGCGTACCAAGAGACCCAGTACTTC
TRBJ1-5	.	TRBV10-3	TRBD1	CAISDDRGLNQPQHF	TGTGCCATCAGTGACGACAGGGGGCTCAATCAGCCCCAGCATTTT
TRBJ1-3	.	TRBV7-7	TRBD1	CASSRDRGHTIYF	TGTGCCAGCAGCCGCGACAGGGGGCACACCATATATTTT
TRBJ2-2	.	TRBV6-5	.	CASRLTRLTGELFF	TGTGCCAGCAGGCTGACTAGACTCACCGGGGAGCTGTTTTTT
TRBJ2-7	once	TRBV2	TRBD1	CASRTGTGAYEQYF	TGTGCCAGCAGAACCGGGACAGGGGCCTACGAGCAGTACTTC
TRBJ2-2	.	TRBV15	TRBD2	CATSGGLAGRLFF	TGTGCCACCAGCGGGGGACTAGCGGGACGGCTGTTTTTT
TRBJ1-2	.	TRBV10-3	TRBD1	CAISGTADYGYTF	TGTGCCATCTCCGGGACAGCGGACTATGGCTACACCTTC
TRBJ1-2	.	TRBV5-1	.	CASSQGTYGYTF	TGCGCCAGCAGCCAGGGCACTTATGGCTACACCTTC
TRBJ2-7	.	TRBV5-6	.	CASSPSTWGLNYEQYF	TGTGCCAGCAGCCCCTCAACCTGGGGCCTAAACTACGAGCAGTACTTC
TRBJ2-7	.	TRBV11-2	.	CASSSRADSYSYEQYF	TGTGCCAGCAGCTCACGAGCGGACAGTTACTCCTACGAGCAGTACTTC
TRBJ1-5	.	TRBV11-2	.	CASSIDRINQPQHF	TGTGCCAGCAGCATCGACAGGATTAATCAGCCCCAGCATTTT
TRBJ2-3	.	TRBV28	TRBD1	CATFSQGRTDTQYF	TGTGCCACCTTTTCACAGGGGCGGACAGATACGCAGTATTTT
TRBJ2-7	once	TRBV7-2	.	CASSPPGIYEQYF	TGTGCCAGCAGCCCCCCGGGGATCTACGAGCAGTACTTC
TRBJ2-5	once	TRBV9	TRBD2	CASSAGLAGAIETQYF	TGTGCCAGCAGCGCGGGACTAGCGGGAGCGATTGAGACCCAGTACTTC
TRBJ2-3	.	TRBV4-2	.	CASSQYPAGSDTQYF	TGTGCCAGCAGCCAGTACCCGGCGGGCTCAGATACGCAGTATTTT
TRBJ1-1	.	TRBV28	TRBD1	CASSLEGQAGGAFF	TGTGCCAGCAGTTTGGAGGGACAGGCGGGGGGAGCTTTCTTT
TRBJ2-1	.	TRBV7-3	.	CASSPRLEGPRGNEQFF	TGTGCCAGCAGCCCCCGCCTCGAGGGCCCGCGGGGCAATGAGCAGTTCTTC
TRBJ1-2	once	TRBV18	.	CASSPIHPSAVVYGYTF	TGTGCCAGCTCACCAATACACCCAAGTGCCGTCGTCTATGGCTACACCTTC
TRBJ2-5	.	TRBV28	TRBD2	CASRLAGQETQYF	TGTGCCAGCAGACTAGCGGGACAAGAGACCCAGTACTTC
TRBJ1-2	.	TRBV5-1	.	CASSRTPGGQEKGYTF	TGCGCCAGCAGCCGGACCCCGGGGGGGCAAGAGAAGGGCTACACCTTC
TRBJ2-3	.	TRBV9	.	CASSVAGGNTDTQYF	TGTGCCAGCAGCGTAGCCGGCGGGAACACAGATACGCAGTATTTT
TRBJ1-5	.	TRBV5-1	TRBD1	CASSSGQGGNQPQHF	TGCGCCAGCAGCTCGGGACAGGGAGGGAATCAGCCCCAGCATTTT
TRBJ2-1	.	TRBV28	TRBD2	CASSLPGLVGEQFF	TGTGCCAGCAGTCTACCGGGACTAGTAGGTGAGCAGTTCTTC
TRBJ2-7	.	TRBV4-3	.	CASSQVLDYEQYF	TGCGCCAGCAGCCAAGTATTAGACTACGAGCAGTACTTC
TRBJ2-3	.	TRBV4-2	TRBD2	CASTSGGLAGVVDTQYF	TGTGCCAGCACCTCTGGTGGACTAGCGGGAGTGGTAGATACGCAGTATTTT
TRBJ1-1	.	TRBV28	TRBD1	CASSFSGGLGIEAFF	TGTGCCAGCAGTTTTTCAGGGGGACTAGGGATCGAAGCTTTCTTT
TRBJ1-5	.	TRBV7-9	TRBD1	CASSTNRGQSQPQHF	TGTGCCAGCAGCACCAACAGGGGTCAAAGTCAGCCCCAGCATTTT
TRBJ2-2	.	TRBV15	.	CATSPYTARNTGELFF	TGTGCCACCAGCCCTTACACCGCTAGAAACACCGGGGAGCTGTTTTTT
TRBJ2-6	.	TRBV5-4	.	CASSLKSAGANVLTF	TGTGCCAGCAGCTTGAAAAGCGCCGGGGCCAACGTCCTGACTTTC
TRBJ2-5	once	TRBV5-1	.	CASSWGGSQETQYF	TGCGCCAGCAGCTGGGGCGGTAGTCAAGAGACCCAGTACTTC
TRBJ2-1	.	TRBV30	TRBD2	CAWIPRGMGSGRGGEQFF	TGTGCCTGGATACCCCGGGGGATGGGTAGCGGGAGGGGTGGTGAGCAGTTCTTC
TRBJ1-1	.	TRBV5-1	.	CASSLSRNTEAFF	TGCGCCAGCAGCTTATCCAGGAACACTGAAGCTTTCTTT
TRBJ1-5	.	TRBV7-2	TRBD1	CASSPMDRGWSQPQHF	TGTGCCAGCAGTCCCATGGACAGGGGATGGAGTCAGCCCCAGCATTTT
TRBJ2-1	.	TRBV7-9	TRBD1	CASSLLQGNEQFF	TGTGCCAGCAGCCTACTACAGGGGAATGAGCAGTTCTTC
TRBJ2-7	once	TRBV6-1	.	CASSERYEQYF	TGTGCCAGCAGTGAAAGGTACGAGCAGTACTTC
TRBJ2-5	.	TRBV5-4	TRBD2	CASSFGGLETQYF	TGTGCCAGCAGCTTCGGGGGGTTGGAGACCCAGTACTTC
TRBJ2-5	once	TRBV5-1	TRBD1	CASSLGIGRDRLDQETQYF	TGCGCCAGCAGCTTGGGAATCGGCCGGGACAGACTGGACCAAGAGACCCAGTACTTC
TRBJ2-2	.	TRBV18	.	CASSQNAWSLTGELFF	TGTGCCAGCTCACAAAACGCATGGAGTCTCACCGGGGAGCTGTTTTTT
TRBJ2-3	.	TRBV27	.	CASSLSRGAYTQYF	TGTGCCAGCAGTTTATCGCGAGGAGCCTATACGCAGTATTTT
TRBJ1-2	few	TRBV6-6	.	CAGGVVGGYTF	TGTGCCGGCGGGGTGGTTGGTGGCTACACCTTC
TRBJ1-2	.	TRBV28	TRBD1	CASSQRDRGNYGYTF	TGTGCCAGCAGTCAGCGGGACAGGGGGAACTATGGCTACACCTTC
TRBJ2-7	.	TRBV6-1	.	CASSEYLGYGRDF	TGTGCCAGCAGTGAATACTTAGGCTATGGGCGGGACTTC